The sequence of this T cell receptor beta chain was determined in a study of CD8 T cells in Susac syndrome. There are 15 residues in the CDR3. CDR1 is LGHDT and CDR2 is YNNKEL in the germline V gene (reference sequence). V lost 0 bases, J lost 9 bases, and 15 bases lay in between. CD8+ and CD4+ T cells taken from blood had their TCR beta sequenced. FACS was used to enrich TEMRA cells, whereas the CD8+ and CD4+ T cells were obtained by negative isolation. Reverse transcription of roughly 0.45 to 1 ug RNA used random hexamers. Multiplex immunoSEQ PCR targeted 54 Vbeta and 13 Jbeta TCR beta segments. TCRdb re-called the immunoSEQ multiplex PCR reads through MiXCR, storing one row per CDR3 protein. The sample holds under 200,000 distinct CDR3 sequences; about 95% are singletons and the top ten take 0.13% to 0.15%.

The sequenced sample consisted of CD4+ T cells from PBMCs. The TCR was taken from a human donor in good health. V and J are TRBV3-1 and TRBJ2-1, with D perhaps TRBD1 (6 bases). The CDR3 region is CASSQDRTGGGEQFF. The CDR3 region has the DNA TGTGCCAGCAGCCAAGATAGAACTGGGGGCGGTGAGCAGTTCTTC.